These T cell receptor beta chains were read from a single sample in a study of spatial heterogeneity in lung cancer. TCRdb analysed the 5' RACE reads with MiXCR anew, one entry per CDR3 protein. This table has over 40,000 distinct CDR3 sequences, about 11% appearing once. Sequenced material: PBMCs, taken at follow-up. The receptors originated from a male donor with early-stage non-small cell lung cancer. Each CDR3 is given without its conserved first and last residue. The D gene is left open where the match is weak. Part of the rows lack a size; the others show once, few, many or a class for expanded clones.

d_gene	abundance	v_gene	j_gene	CDR3aa
.	many	TRBV7-2	TRBJ2-7	ASSLYGGDSYEQY
TRBD1	many	TRBV11-2	TRBJ2-5	ASSTRGRSQETQY
.	.	TRBV30	TRBJ1-4	AWSRGSGREKLF
.	.	TRBV7-2	TRBJ2-5	ASSPDAGETQY
.	many	TRBV20-1	TRBJ2-1	SATGGTPSSYNEQF
.	.	TRBV5-4	TRBJ1-4	ASSFYGTNEKLF
TRBD1	.	TRBV5-4	TRBJ1-2	ASKQGSLNYGYT
.	many	TRBV12-3/TRBV12-4	TRBJ2-5	ASSFRDNVQTQY
.	many	TRBV3-1	TRBJ1-2	ASSQEAGEDYGYT
.	many	TRBV7-2	TRBJ2-3	ASSPKAWGTDTQY
TRBD1	many	TRBV5-5	TRBJ1-5	ASSPLTGVGQPQH
.	medium-sized	TRBV2	TRBJ2-1	ASSGDSNNEQF
TRBD1	few	TRBV27	TRBJ1-1	ASSPGQTVLGRGMNTEAF
TRBD1	many	TRBV11-1	TRBJ1-1	ASSQRQGWTEAF
TRBD2	many	TRBV19	TRBJ2-7	ASSGGSYEQY
.	.	TRBV12-3/TRBV12-4	TRBJ2-1	ASSRAGRGPQGEQF
.	.	TRBV12-3/TRBV12-4	TRBJ2-7	ASSLGGGRY
.	many	TRBV9	TRBJ1-5	ASSVGGDPNQPQH
.	.	TRBV5-1	TRBJ1-2	ASSPGTESYGYT
.	.	TRBV4-2	TRBJ1-5	ASSLVVSGQGQPQH
TRBD1	.	TRBV6-5	TRBJ1-3	ASSYTPGQGPGNTIY
.	.	TRBV20-1	TRBJ1-5	SARPDGNQPQH
TRBD1	many	TRBV20-1	TRBJ1-4	SAINPQGSGEKLF
.	.	TRBV7-2	TRBJ2-1	ASSFGYSDEQF
TRBD2	.	TRBV12-3/TRBV12-4	TRBJ2-1	ASSFWTSNSEQF
TRBD2	few	TRBV11-3	TRBJ2-3	ASSSSLAGITDTQY
TRBD1	few	TRBV12-3/TRBV12-4	TRBJ1-2	ASSGDSNYGYT
.	many	TRBV28	TRBJ2-7	ASSDRNSYEQY
TRBD1	.	TRBV28	TRBJ1-1	ASRQGWDTEAF
.	few	TRBV20-1	TRBJ2-6	SARDQVLSGANVLT
.	few	TRBV3-1	TRBJ1-1	ASSQGSRKI
.	.	TRBV12-3/TRBV12-4	TRBJ1-2	ASSPPRQAIGNYGYT
TRBD1	many	TRBV18	TRBJ1-2	ASSPLGQGELYGYT
TRBD1	many	TRBV13	TRBJ1-1	ASSYPGQGASEAF
TRBD2	few	TRBV5-1	TRBJ2-3	ASSDSSEGLAGTSTDTQY
TRBD1	few	TRBV20-1	TRBJ2-5	SAWYRGRRETQY
TRBD1	many	TRBV15	TRBJ2-5	ATSSDRGETQY
.	many	TRBV7-2	TRBJ2-7	ASTGASQYEQY
.	few	TRBV5-1	TRBJ2-2	ASSPTGTLSHTGELF
.	few	TRBV29-1	TRBJ1-5	SVGARDQPQH
.	many	TRBV10-3	TRBJ1-3	AITPGTAGNTIY
.	many	TRBV6-5	TRBJ1-1	ASSYSLLRTEAF
TRBD2	many	TRBV5-6	TRBJ2-2	ASSLGTSGNGGELF
.	many	TRBV30	TRBJ1-2	AWSVFRDYT
.	many	TRBV4-3	TRBJ2-5	ASSQRLEETQY
TRBD1	few	TRBV5-4	TRBJ2-7	ASSSRTGSYEQY
.	.	TRBV18	TRBJ1-4	ASSRDKGVGEKLF
.	many	TRBV7-2	TRBJ2-5	ASSLPGLRTETQY
.	.	TRBV29-1	TRBJ1-1	SVSFDLNTEAF
.	many	TRBV7-2	TRBJ2-6	ASSLNGRSGANVLT